These 27 T cell receptor beta chains were all obtained from the same sample, sequenced in a study of a mutant IDH1 vaccine in newly diagnosed glioma. Their recognized antigens are unknown. Time point noted: week 5, during vaccination. Topical imiquimod was applied with each vaccine dose, which held 300 ug of mutant IDH1 20-mer peptide. Profiled with immunoSEQ multiplex PCR; TCRdb holds only in-frame clones, not every one. The table includes 25,000 to 35,000 clones, roughly 90% detected once. This specimen consisted of PBMCs, obtained from a glioma patient whose treatment included an IDH1 peptide vaccine. Every receptor here comes from a man aged 18 to 29 with glioma.

This CDR3 is CASSYKSGGLDTEAFF. The CDR3 region has the DNA TGTGCCAGCAGTTATAAGTCAGGGGGCCTCGACACTGAAGCTTTCTTT. The rearrangement links TRBV6-5 to TRBJ1-1; 8 bases line up with TRBD1. This CDR3 has 16 amino acids. V gave up 3 bases and J gave up 3 bases; unmatched junction bases: 9. The germline gives CDR1 MNHEY, CDR2 SVGAGI.

The CDR3 is CASSQAPGLYNEQFF. DNA for the CDR3: TGTGCCAGCAGCCAAGCCCCGGGCCTCTACAATGAGCAGTTCTTC. The V and J genes are TRBV14 and TRBJ2-1; D gene ambiguous. The CDR3 is made up of 15 amino acids. Trimming removed 1 base from V and 3 bases from J, with 10 bases in between. In germline, CDR1 is SGHDN, CDR2 FVKESK.

V usage is TRBV7-2 and J usage is TRBJ1-1, with a tentative D call TRBD1 (5 bases). CDR1 SGHTA and CDR2 FQGNSA come from the germline V gene. The CDR3 runs 14 residues. Trimming cost V 5 bases and J 2 bases, with 12 bases left between them. CDR3 protein: CASSPFRVNTEAFF. The CDR3 nucleotides are TGTGCCAGCAGCCCGTTCAGGGTTAACACTGAAGCTTTCTTT. The variable domain in full, completed from reference TRBV7-2 and TRBJ1-1, reads GAGVSQSPSNKVTEKGKDVELRCDPISGHTALYWYRQSLGQGLEFLIYFQGNSAPDKSGLPSDRFSAERTGGSVSTLTIQRTQQEDSAVYLCASSPFRVNTEAFFGQGTRLTVV.

The chain links TRBV6-1 to TRBJ1-5; 7 nucleotides align to TRBD1. Per germline, CDR1 MNHNS and CDR2 SASEGT. With 8 bases clipped from V and 2 bases from J, the junction kept 12 bases outside the gene matches. CDR3 length: 16 amino acids. Written as DNA, the CDR3 is TGTGCCAGCTGTGTAAAGGAGGGGGCGGGCAATCAGCCCCAGCATTTT. Translation: CASCVKEGAGNQPQHF.

As regards this clone: The same CDR3 is also encoded by other DNA sequences in this sample. J is TRBJ1-1 and V is TRBV6-5, with D perhaps TRBD1 (5 bases). CDR3 length equals 14 residues. Trimming took 3 bases from V and 5 from J, leaving 13 bases between them. The germline gives CDR1 MNHEY, CDR2 SVGAGI. The CDR3 loop is CASSYRGSGTEAFF. For the CDR3, the DNA is TGTGCCAGCAGTTATAGGGGCTCAGGGACTGAAGCTTTCTTT.

The chain couples TRBV27 to TRBJ1-5, with a weak D call TRBD1 (6 bases). Trimming stripped 5 bases from V and 5 bases from J, with 13 bases between. The CDR3 spans 14 residues. Germline values: CDR1 MNHEY, CDR2 SMNVEV (reference sequence). CDR3 nucleotides: TGTGCCAGCAGTCCCCGGGGGGGGCATCAGCCCCAGCATTTT. Protein: CASSPRGGHQPQHF.

This clone came up once. This chain joins TRBV7-2 and TRBJ2-2, with D perhaps TRBD1 or TRBD2 (5 bases each). CDR3 length: 16 amino acids. Germline-derived CDR1 and CDR2 are SGHTA and FQGNSA. V was clipped by 0 bases and J by 4 bases, with 12 bases between them. The CDR3 nucleotides are TGTGCCAGCAGCTTAGCGTCGATGGGGGTCACCGGGGAGCTGTTTTTT. Translated, it gives CASSLASMGVTGELFF.

The chain carries TRBV30 and TRBJ1-5, with D unclear. Germline values: CDR1 GTSNPN, CDR2 SVGIG (reference sequence). The CDR3 spans 15 residues. Deletions cut 0 bases from V and 7 bases from J, with 16 bases between. CDR3 protein: CAWSVTTSPRQPQHF. DNA for the CDR3: TGTGCCTGGAGTGTAACCACATCCCCCCGGCAGCCCCAGCATTTT.

This clone was seen just once. The V call is TRBV5-1, the J call TRBJ2-7; 12 bases are shared with TRBD2. The germline V gene has CDR1 SGHRS and CDR2 YFSETQ. The trim removed 3 bases at V and 4 bases at J, leaving 5 bases unmatched. The CDR3 has 15 amino acids. The CDR3: CASSSRLAGAYEQYF. CDR3 sequence (DNA): TGCGCCAGCAGCTCGAGACTAGCGGGAGCGTACGAGCAGTACTTC.

The chain recombines TRBV4-3 with TRBJ1-3; TRBD1 agrees at 10 bases. Germline-derived CDR1 and CDR2 are LGHNA and YSLEER. CDR3 length: 15 residues. With V trimmed by 3 bases and J by 3 bases, 2 bases remained unmatched. CDR3 sequence: CASSQGTGDGNTIYF. CDR3 nucleotide sequence: TGCGCCAGCAGCCAGGGGACAGGGGATGGAAACACCATATATTTT.

V is TRBV7-2 and J is TRBJ2-5; the D is unclear. The ends were cut back, 4 bases at V and 2 bases at J, with 8 bases in the middle. CDR1 is SGHTA, CDR2 FQGNSA, per germline. The CDR3 is 13 amino acids. The CDR3 region is CASSSRTQETQYF. As DNA, the CDR3 is TGTGCCAGCAGCTCCAGGACGCAAGAGACCCAGTACTTC.

The chain carries TRBV20-1 and TRBJ1-1; the match to TRBD1 covers 7 bases. V was clipped by 5 bases and J by 9 bases; unmatched bases: 3. Germline-derived CDR1 and CDR2 are DFQATT and SNEGSKA (reference sequence). This CDR3 region has 10 residues. CDR3: CSASDRKAFF. For the CDR3, the DNA is TGCAGTGCTTCGGACAGGAAAGCTTTCTTT.

The chain is built from TRBV27 and TRBJ2-7; 7 bases agree with TRBD1. After removal of 6 bases from V and 0 bases from J, the junction contained 2 bases not matched to a gene. The CDR3 is 13 residues long. Germline V lookup: CDR1 MNHEY, CDR2 SMNVEV (reference sequence). CDR3 protein: CASSPGGSYEQYF. CDR3 nucleotides: TGTGCCAGCAGCCCAGGGGGCTCCTACGAGCAGTACTTC.

The chain's CDR3 is CASSLSGLQETQYF. The CDR3 DNA follows: TGTGCCAGCAGCCTTAGCGGACTCCAAGAGACCCAGTACTTC. This chain uses TRBV9 with TRBJ2-5; tentatively, D is TRBD2 (6 bases). The V gene lost 4 bases and the J gene lost 1 base, with 11 bases spanning the gap. Germline CDR1 SGDLS, CDR2 YYNGEE. CDR3 size: 14 residues.

This rearrangement joins TRBV14 to TRBJ1-1; TRBD1 aligns across 8 bases. With V trimmed by 0 bases and J by 7 bases, 4 bases remained unmatched. The CDR3 totals 14 residues. CDR1 and CDR2 (germline): SGHDN, FVKESK. The CDR3 loop is CASSQEATGDEAFF. CDR3 in DNA: TGTGCCAGCAGCCAAGAGGCGACAGGGGATGAAGCTTTCTTT.

The chain joins TRBV6-5 to TRBJ1-1, with D unclear. CDR1 is MNHEY, CDR2 SVGAGI, per germline. This CDR3 has 13 residues. V lost 5 bases to trimming and J lost 1 base, with 8 bases between them. CDR3 DNA sequence: TGTGCCAGCAGTCTGACAAAGAACACTGAAGCTTTCTTT. Translated: CASSLTKNTEAFF.

The chain uses TRBV5-1 and TRBJ1-6, with TRBD1 matching over 7 bases. There are 18 residues in the CDR3. With V trimmed by 3 bases and J by 1 base, 10 bases remained unmatched. Germline V lookup: CDR1 SGHRS, CDR2 YFSETQ. CDR3 DNA sequence: TGCGCCAGCAGCTCTAAGGGGACAGCGACTTCCTATAATTCACCCCTCCACTTT. Protein sequence: CASSSKGTATSYNSPLHF.

Details on this clone: One end of the junction varies from germline; a read error may be responsible. The chain combines TRBV25-1 with TRBJ2-7; tentatively, D is TRBD1 or TRBD2 (6 bases each). CDR3 length equals 14 residues. Germline CDR1 and CDR2: MGHDK and SYGVNS. The CDR3 nucleotides read TGTGCCAGCAGTGAACCGGGGGCGAGATACGAGCAGTATTTC. Its translation: CASSEPGARYEQYF.

Comments on this clone: One end of the junction fails to match germline, which may point to a read error. The chain has TRBV2 and TRBJ2-5; D is possibly TRBD1 (6 bases). The CDR3 totals 14 residues. Germline V gene sequence: CDR1 SNHLY, CDR2 FYNNEI. The CDR3 nucleotides are TGTGCCAGCAGGGAAGACAGGTCCCAAGAGACCCAGTACTTC. This encodes CASREDRSQETQYF.

The chain recombines TRBV6-1 with TRBJ1-1, with 10 bases lining up with TRBD1. CDR1 and CDR2 (germline): MNHNS, SASEGT. Trimming removed 4 bases from V and 5 bases from J; junction bases left unmatched: 1. The CDR3 is made up of 13 amino acids. CDR3: CASSGQGATEAFF. Here the CDR3 DNA reads TGTGCCAGCAGTGGACAGGGGGCTACTGAAGCTTTCTTT.

The V gene is TRBV11-2, the J gene TRBJ2-7; D is uncertain. The CDR3 is 14 amino acids. V lost 1 base to trimming and J lost 3 bases, with 10 bases between them. The germline gives CDR1 SGHAT, CDR2 FQNNGV. The CDR3 loop is CASSLAPLGYEQYF. DNA of the CDR3: TGTGCCAGCAGCTTAGCCCCTCTGGGCTACGAGCAGTACTTC.

V and J are TRBV6-5 and TRBJ1-2; perhaps TRBD1 as D (6 bases). V lost 10 bases to trimming and J lost 2 bases, with 20 bases between them. The CDR3 contains 15 residues. The V gene's germline CDR1 is MNHEY and CDR2 SVGAGI. Written as DNA, the CDR3 is TGTGCCACCCGGTGGGGCAGGGGCATAAACTATGGCTACACCTTC. This sequence encodes CATRWGRGINYGYTF.

This clone has a single count. The gene calls are TRBV7-9 and TRBJ1-1; D not certain. Germline V gene data show CDR1 as SEHNR and CDR2 as FQNEAQ (reference sequence). CDR3 length: 14 amino acids. V was cut by 4 bases and J by 7 bases, with 16 bases left in between. The DNA for the CDR3 is TGTGCCAGCAGCTCGTCACGAGGAATTGGTGAAGCTTTCTTT. It yields the protein CASSSSRGIGEAFF.

This chain's CDR3 is CASSLGRGEGETQYF. As DNA, the CDR3 is TGTGCCAGCAGCTTAGGAAGAGGGGAGGGGGAGACCCAGTACTTC. J is TRBJ2-5 and V is TRBV7-2; 7 positions agree with TRBD2. The trim removed 1 base at V and 5 bases at J, leaving 7 bases unmatched. Germline CDR1 SGHTA, CDR2 FQGNSA. This CDR3 comprises 15 residues. The entire variable domain, with the rest obtained from reference TRBV7-2 and TRBJ2-5, is as follows: GAGVSQSPSNKVTEKGKDVELRCDPISGHTALYWYRQSLGQGLEFLIYFQGNSAPDKSGLPSDRFSAERTGGSVSTLTIQRTQQEDSAVYLCASSLGRGEGETQYFGPGTRLLVL.

The V gene is TRBV30, the J gene TRBJ2-2; D is ambiguous. This CDR3 contains 15 residues. Trimming left V 0 bases short and J 1 base short, with 9 bases between. Looked up from germline, CDR1 is GTSNPN and CDR2 is SVGIG (reference sequence). The CDR3 loop reads CAWSVGFENTGELFF. The CDR3 DNA follows: TGTGCCTGGAGTGTCGGTTTCGAGAACACCGGGGAGCTGTTTTTT.

The rearrangement joins TRBV6-5 to TRBJ1-4; 7 bases match TRBD1. The germline CDR1 and CDR2 sequences are MNHEY and SVGAGI. The CDR3 has 14 amino acids. Trimming took 6 bases from V and 6 from J; bases not matched to a gene: 7. The CDR3 loop reads CASRNRGPDEKLFF. The CDR3 nucleotides read TGTGCCAGCAGGAACAGGGGTCCTGATGAAAAACTGTTTTTT.

This clone was observed a handful of times. The chain recombines TRBV5-4 with TRBJ2-6, with D hard to call. Trimming removed 2 bases from V and 0 bases from J, with 6 bases in between. The CDR3 covers 15 residues. The germline gives CDR1 SGHNT, CDR2 YYREEE (reference sequence). The CDR3 DNA follows: TGTGCCAGCAGCTTAGGCGCCTCTGGGGCCAACGTCCTGACTTTC. Residues: CASSLGASGANVLTF.